The 30 T cell receptor beta chains below come from one sample, sequenced in a study of T cell responses to AZD1222 COVID-19 vaccine. Repertoires were generated with immunoSEQ multiplex PCR, while TCRdb's copy carries only in-frame clones and drops some. The data show about 110,000 clones, around 94% seen once. The sequenced sample was peripheral blood, obtained on day 0 of AZD1222 vaccination. These receptors were obtained from an adult in good health.

The chain couples TRBV5-1 to TRBJ2-1; 9 positions match TRBD2. V lost 1 base to trimming and J lost 4 bases; unmatched junction nucleotides: 9. The CDR3 has 17 amino acids. In germline, CDR1 is SGHRS, CDR2 YFSETQ. CDR3 nucleotide sequence: TGCGCCAGCAGCTTGTATTTTAGCGGGAGCCTTTACAATGAGCAGTTCTTC. The encoded protein is CASSLYFSGSLYNEQFF.

The genes are TRBV19 and TRBJ1-1, with a weak D call TRBD1 (5 bases). Germline CDR1 reads LNHDA; CDR2 reads SQIVND (reference sequence). Between the trimmed V and J ends, which lost 10 bases and 1 base, there was a span of 10 bases. CDR3 length equals 12 residues. CDR3 bases: TGTGCCACCTCGACAGAGAACACTGAAGCTTTCTTT. The encoded protein is CATSTENTEAFF.

Details on this clone: Additional DNA sequences in this sample encode the identical CDR3. The chain joins TRBV2 to TRBJ1-2, with 9 bases lining up with TRBD1. Germline values: CDR1 SNHLY, CDR2 FYNNEI. Unmatched junction bases numbered 0, after V lost 0 bases and J lost 4 bases. CDR3 length: 14 amino acids. CDR3 region: CASSEATGGYGYTF. Here the CDR3 DNA reads TGTGCCAGCAGTGAAGCGACAGGGGGCTATGGCTACACCTTC.

The V call is TRBV4-1, the J call TRBJ1-5; a weak D match, TRBD1 (6 bases). V lost 2 bases and J 4 bases, leaving 12 bases between the germline ends. This CDR3 spans 15 amino acids. The germline V gene has CDR1 MGHRA and CDR2 YSYEKL. This CDR3 reads CASSQYRDSNQPQHF. In DNA, the CDR3 is TGCGCCAGCAGCCAATACAGGGATTCTAATCAGCCCCAGCATTTT.

The J gene is TRBJ2-1, the V gene TRBV29-1; D may match TRBD1 or TRBD2 (5 bases each). The CDR3 consists of 15 residues. From germline, CDR1 is SQVTM and CDR2 ANQGSEA. V was trimmed by 5 bases and J by 4 bases, leaving 18 bases between them. The CDR3 sequence is CSVLLYGTLYNEQFF. The CDR3 DNA is TGCAGCGTTCTTCTCTACGGGACCTTATACAATGAGCAGTTCTTC.

The chain is built from TRBV24-1 and TRBJ1-1; tentative D call: TRBD1 (6 bases). Germline values: CDR1 KGHDR, CDR2 SFDVKD. The CDR3 is 11 residues long. Deletions cut 9 bases from V and 7 bases from J, with 11 bases between. CDR3 loop: CATSTGREAFF. The CDR3 region has the DNA TGTGCCACCTCTACAGGGCGTGAAGCTTTCTTT.

This sequence joins TRBV4-1 and TRBJ2-1, with 7 bases lining up with TRBD2. Germline CDR1 reads MGHRA; CDR2 reads YSYEKL. V shed 3 bases and J 7 bases; nucleotides not matched to a gene: 21. The CDR3 extends over 19 amino acids. The CDR3: CASSHPIKGKSGKGNEQFF. In DNA, the CDR3 is TGCGCCAGCAGCCACCCCATAAAAGGAAAGAGCGGGAAGGGGAATGAGCAGTTCTTC.

This chain uses TRBV28 with TRBJ2-5; 13 bases line up with TRBD2. Trimming cost V 2 bases and J 6 bases; bases outside gene matches: 9. Germline values: CDR1 MDHEN, CDR2 SYDVKM. The CDR3 totals 17 residues. CDR3 residues: CASSLLLGTSGIKTQYF. The CDR3 region has the DNA TGTGCCAGCAGTTTACTTCTCGGGACTAGCGGGATAAAGACCCAGTACTTC.

The chain combines TRBV24-1 with TRBJ2-1, with D possibly TRBD2 on 5 matching bases. CDR3 length: 15 residues. The germline V gene has CDR1 KGHDR and CDR2 SFDVKD. Between the trimmed V and J ends, which lost 4 bases and 9 bases, there was a span of 18 bases. The CDR3 protein is CATSDSDDTSGEQFF. The CDR3 DNA reads TGTGCCACCAGTGACTCCGATGACACCAGCGGTGAGCAGTTCTTC.

This clone was seen a handful of times. The chain employs TRBV6-5 and TRBJ1-6; a possible D gene is TRBD1 (5 bases). Trimming left V 2 bases short and J 13 bases short, with 15 bases between. The CDR3 covers 14 residues. In germline, CDR1 is MNHEY, CDR2 SVGAGI. This CDR3 reads CASSYGDGKIPLHF. The CDR3 DNA follows: TGTGCCAGCAGTTACGGGGACGGCAAAATTCCCCTCCACTTT.

The rearrangement joins TRBV10-1 to TRBJ1-1; D gene ambiguous. The V gene lost 1 base and the J gene lost 4 bases, with 10 bases spanning the gap. From germline, CDR1 is WNHNN and CDR2 SYGVQD (reference sequence). The CDR3 runs to 14 residues. CDR3 protein: CASSELFPGTEAFF. The DNA for the CDR3 is TGCGCCAGCAGTGAGTTGTTTCCCGGCACTGAAGCTTTCTTT.

J is TRBJ2-7 and V is TRBV2; D call uncertain. The germline V and J ends were trimmed by 9 bases and 3 bases, with 12 bases remaining between them. Per germline, CDR1 SNHLY and CDR2 FYNNEI. The CDR3 contains 12 residues. The CDR3: CASWKEFYEQYF. The CDR3 DNA is TGTGCCAGTTGGAAAGAGTTCTACGAGCAGTACTTC. Full variable domain (rest looked up from reference TRBV2 and TRBJ2-7): EPEVTQTPSHQVTQMGQEVILRCVPISNHLYFYWYRQILGQKVEFLVSFYNNEISEKSEIFDDQFSVERPDGSNFTLKIRSTKLEDSAMYFCASWKEFYEQYFGPGTRLTVT.

The chain combines TRBV4-3 with TRBJ1-3; D remains ambiguous. The CDR3 runs 16 residues. Between the trimmed V and J ends, which lost 1 base and 0 bases, there was a span of 10 bases. From germline, CDR1 is LGHNA and CDR2 YSLEER. The CDR3 DNA sequence: TGCGCCAGCAGCCAAGTGAGCACAGTCTCTGGAAACACCATATATTTT. Protein: CASSQVSTVSGNTIYF.

This chain connects TRBV7-3 to TRBJ1-2; unclear D gene. CDR3 length: 14 residues. V was trimmed by 2 bases and J by 2 bases, leaving 9 bases between them. The V gene's germline CDR1 is SGHTA and CDR2 FQGTGA. In DNA, the CDR3 is TGTGCCAGCAGCTTAGATGTAGGAAACTATGGCTACACCTTC. Translation: CASSLDVGNYGYTF.

The chain has TRBV5-1 and TRBJ2-7; 11 positions match TRBD1. Losses at the gene ends were 0 bases for V and 3 bases for J; bases not matched to a gene: 8. The germline CDR1 and CDR2 sequences are SGHRS and YFSETQ. CDR3 length: 17 residues. CDR3 nucleotides: TGCGCCAGCAGCTTGGCCCCTCGCGGGACAGGGGGCTACGAGCAGTACTTC. It is translated as CASSLAPRGTGGYEQYF.

The V gene is TRBV28, the J gene TRBJ1-2; perhaps TRBD1 as D (5 bases). The CDR3 loop spans 17 amino acids. Germline V gene data show CDR1 as MDHEN and CDR2 as SYDVKM. Trimming pared 1 base from V and 2 bases from J, leaving 17 bases between. The CDR3 DNA follows: TGTGCCAGCAGTTTATACCGTCTGGAGGGGAAGAACTATGGCTACACCTTC. Its protein product is CASSLYRLEGKNYGYTF.

This chain uses TRBV4-3 with TRBJ1-3; tentative D call: TRBD1 (5 bases). Germline assignment: CDR1 LGHNA and CDR2 YSLEER. V was shortened by 0 bases and J by 0 bases, with 9 bases between the two germline ends. The CDR3 length is 16 residues. CDR3 in DNA: TGCGCCAGCAGCCAAGACGGGACTTTCTCTGGAAACACCATATATTTT. The encoded protein is CASSQDGTFSGNTIYF.

The V gene is TRBV12-3 or TRBV12-4, the J gene TRBJ1-2; a weak D match, TRBD1 (5 bases). Trimming removed 1 base from V and 5 bases from J, with 8 bases in between. The CDR3 loop spans 13 amino acids. The CDR3 sequence is CASSLVRGYGYTF. The DNA of the CDR3 is TGTGCCAGCAGTTTAGTTAGGGGATATGGCTACACCTTC.

The chain employs TRBV7-2 and TRBJ2-7, with D perhaps given as TRBD1 or TRBD2 (5 bases each). Per the germline V gene, CDR1 is SGHTA and CDR2 is FQGNSA. The CDR3 extends over 15 amino acids. V was cut by 5 bases and J by 3 bases, with 17 bases left in between. The CDR3 here is CASSQHPGTGYEQYF. The CDR3 nucleotides read TGTGCCAGCAGCCAACACCCGGGGACGGGCTACGAGCAGTACTTC.

The V call is TRBV6-5, the J call TRBJ1-2, with D uncertain. Trimming pared 0 bases from V and 4 bases from J, leaving 9 bases between. The length of the CDR3 is 14 residues. Germline V gene data show CDR1 as MNHEY and CDR2 as SVGAGI. The CDR3, as DNA: TGTGCCAGCAGTTACTCCCGAGGGAGCTATGGCTACACCTTC. Its protein is CASSYSRGSYGYTF.

The rearrangement uses TRBV6-5 and TRBJ2-7; 8 bases are shared with TRBD1. With V trimmed by 6 bases and J by 4 bases, 8 bases remained unmatched. The V gene's germline CDR1 is MNHEY and CDR2 SVGAGI. This CDR3 is 14 amino acids long. The CDR3 protein is CASSGTGRTYEQYF. The CDR3 nucleotides read TGTGCCAGCAGCGGGACAGGCCGAACGTACGAGCAGTACTTC.

This chain links TRBV9 with TRBJ1-2, with 7 positions matching TRBD1. CDR1 is SGDLS, CDR2 YYNGEE, per germline. This CDR3 is 15 amino acids long. V dropped 7 bases and J dropped 7; count of bases not matched to a gene: 16. CDR3: CASSRRGGGAAGYTF. CDR3 DNA: TGTGCCAGCTCACGCCGAGGAGGGGGCGCCGCTGGCTACACCTTC.

J is TRBJ1-3 and V is TRBV5-1; D is ambiguous. V was trimmed by 0 bases and J by 2 bases, leaving 6 bases between them. This CDR3 contains 14 residues. Looked up from germline, CDR1 is SGHRS and CDR2 is YFSETQ. The CDR3 protein is CASSLGQPGNTIYF. CDR3 nucleotides: TGCGCCAGCAGCTTGGGGCAGCCTGGAAACACCATATATTTT.

The chain recombines TRBV4-2 with TRBJ2-4; D call uncertain. Trimming stripped 0 bases from V and 3 bases from J, with 12 bases between. Germline V lookup: CDR1 LGHNA, CDR2 YNFKEQ. The CDR3 extends over 16 amino acids. The DNA for the CDR3 is TGTGCCAGCAGCCAAGAAAGATACTACAGCAAAAACATTCAGTACTTC. Translating it yields CASSQERYYSKNIQYF.

The chain combines TRBV7-2 with TRBJ1-1, with D perhaps TRBD1 (5 bases). Germline V gene data show CDR1 as SGHTA and CDR2 as FQGNSA. V dropped 5 bases and J dropped 7 bases, with 14 bases sitting between them. This CDR3 region has 13 residues. CDR3 sequence reads: CASSPVQGSEAFF. In nucleotides, the CDR3 is TGTGCCAGCAGCCCGGTGCAGGGAAGTGAAGCTTTCTTT.

The V and J genes are TRBV19 and TRBJ2-7; D could derive from TRBD1 or TRBD2 (5 bases each). This CDR3 is 14 amino acids long. Trimming left V 2 bases short and J 0 bases short, with 8 bases between. Germline V gene sequence: CDR1 LNHDA, CDR2 SQIVND (reference sequence). CDR3 residues: CASSIRGDSYEQYF. Written as DNA, the CDR3 is TGTGCCAGTAGTATACGAGGGGACTCCTACGAGCAGTACTTC.

This clone was seen once. The rearrangement uses TRBV2 and TRBJ2-2; 7 nucleotides align to TRBD2. CDR1 is SNHLY, CDR2 FYNNEI, per germline. The CDR3 length is 15 residues. Trimming took 5 bases from V and 0 from J; bases not matched to a gene: 3. CDR3 coding DNA: TGTGCCAGCAGTAAGGGACTACCGAACACCGGGGAGCTGTTTTTT. It encodes CASSKGLPNTGELFF.

This chain connects TRBV6-1 to TRBJ1-4, with D possibly being TRBD1 (6 bases). The germline V gene encodes CDR1 MNHNS and CDR2 SASEGT. Trimming stripped 3 bases from V and 8 bases from J, with 16 bases between. The CDR3 has 15 amino acids. This CDR3 is CASSEFTGRGEKLFF. The CDR3 region has the DNA TGTGCCAGCAGTGAGTTTACAGGGCGAGGGGAAAAACTGTTTTTT.

The CDR3 region has the DNA TGTGCCAGCAGTTGGGACAGGGCGAACACCGGGGAGCTGTTTTTT. Its protein product is CASSWDRANTGELFF. The chain joins TRBV2 to TRBJ2-2, with 9 bases aligning to TRBD1. The junction had 1 base not matched to a gene; V was cut back by 5 bases and J by 0 bases. The CDR3 has 15 amino acids. Germline assignment: CDR1 SNHLY and CDR2 FYNNEI.

The rearrangement uses TRBV6-5 and TRBJ2-7, with 7 bases that match TRBD1. The V gene's germline CDR1 is MNHEY and CDR2 SVGAGI. The CDR3 totals 13 residues. V lost 2 bases, J lost 2 bases, and 0 bases stayed unmatched. CDR3 in DNA: TGTGCCAGCAGTTACACAGGGGCCTACGAGCAGTACTTC. This sequence encodes CASSYTGAYEQYF.